These 22 T cell receptor beta chains were sequenced from one sample in a study of T cells in Graves' hyperthyroidism and ophthalmopathy. RNA transcripts provided the source from which TCR beta CDR3 regions were amplified. The HTBI primer set was used in a first-round RT-PCR of the TCR CDR3. TCRdb fed the multiplex PCR reads into MiXCR, producing one record per CDR3 protein. The profile shows around 600,000 distinct CDR3 sequences, 13% to 15% of them singletons. Sequencing was performed on blood. Receptor source: a young woman with Graves' ophthalmopathy.

There are a few counts of this clonotype. The chain has TRBV27 and TRBJ1-5; no clear D gene. There are 15 residues in the CDR3. Germline V gene data show CDR1 as MNHEY and CDR2 as SMNVEV (reference sequence). Trimming cost V 2 bases and J 3 bases, with 11 bases left between them. CDR3 sequence reads: CASSLDGRNNQPQHF. The CDR3 bases are TGTGCCAGCAGTTTAGATGGACGGAACAATCAGCCCCAGCATTTT.

This clonotype was counted ten times or more. The V call is TRBV12-3 or TRBV12-4, the J call TRBJ2-1; perhaps TRBD2 as D (6 bases). The CDR3 is made up of 12 amino acids. V lost 3 bases and J 10 bases, leaving 10 bases between the germline ends. This CDR3 is CASSFRRGEQFF. CDR3 sequence (DNA): TGTGCCAGCAGTTTTAGGCGGGGCGAGCAGTTCTTC.

This clonotype was seen repeatedly, ten times or more. The V gene is TRBV5-1, the J gene TRBJ2-7; 7 nucleotides line up with TRBD1. Germline V lookup: CDR1 SGHRS, CDR2 YFSETQ. The CDR3 has 14 residues. After removal of 0 bases from V and 3 bases from J, the junction contained 3 bases not matched to a gene. The CDR3: CASSLGRQGYEQYF. The DNA for the CDR3 is TGCGCCAGCAGCTTGGGCCGACAGGGCTACGAGCAGTACTTC. Full variable domain (outside the CDR3, taken from reference TRBV5-1 and TRBJ2-7): KAGVTQTPRYLIKTRGQQVTLSCSPISGHRSVSWYQQTPGQGLQFLFEYFSETQRNKGNFPGRFSGRQFSNSRSEMNVSTLELGDSALYLCASSLGRQGYEQYFGPGTRLTVT.

This clonotype was seen many times. The rearrangement links TRBV7-3 to TRBJ1-1; D remains ambiguous. Germline V gene sequence: CDR1 SGHTA, CDR2 FQGTGA. The CDR3 runs to 13 residues. V lost 5 bases and J 7 bases, leaving 14 bases between the germline ends. In nucleotides, the CDR3 is TGTGCCAGCAGCCCAAGGCCGGGAGGTGAAGCTTTCTTT. Protein sequence: CASSPRPGGEAFF.

This clonotype was detected ten times or more. This chain uses TRBV7-6 with TRBJ2-7; weak D call: TRBD1 (5 bases). Between the trimmed V and J ends, which lost 1 base and 3 bases, there was a span of 10 bases. This CDR3 spans 14 amino acids. Germline V gene lookup returns CDR1 SGHVS and CDR2 FNYEAQ. The CDR3, as DNA: TGTGCCAGCAGCTTAGGAGACAGCCTCTACGAGCAGTACTTC. Translating it yields CASSLGDSLYEQYF.

This clonotype occurred many times. This sequence joins TRBV3-1 and TRBJ2-5; TRBD2 matches at 8 bases. V shed 3 bases, J shed 0 bases, and the junction held 3 bases outside the gene matches. Germline CDR1 and CDR2: LGHDT and YNNKEL (reference sequence). The CDR3 length is 15 residues. The CDR3 sequence: CASSQTSVDQETQYF. The CDR3 DNA follows: TGTGCCAGCAGCCAGACTAGCGTGGACCAAGAGACCCAGTACTTC.

This clonotype was recorded many times. The rearrangement joins TRBV12-3 or TRBV12-4 to TRBJ2-7; 9 nucleotides agree with TRBD2. The CDR3 is made up of 16 amino acids. V shed 4 bases, J shed 4 bases, and the junction held 11 bases outside the gene matches. CDR3 nucleotides: TGTGCCAGCAGTTCGGACCCCTCGGGACTAGCTTACGAGCAGTACTTC. It is translated as CASSSDPSGLAYEQYF.

This clonotype has a count of ten or more. The genes are TRBV27 and TRBJ2-7, with no clear D. The CDR3 contains 13 residues. The V gene lost 0 bases and the J gene lost 3 bases, with 6 bases spanning the gap. CDR1 and CDR2 from the germline V gene are MNHEY and SMNVEV (reference sequence). The CDR3 reads CASSLSSDYEQYF. The DNA for the CDR3 is TGTGCCAGCAGTTTATCTAGTGACTACGAGCAGTACTTC.

The table lists this clonotype with many counts. The genes are TRBV20-1 and TRBJ2-7, with 11 bases matching TRBD2. Germline V gene lookup returns CDR1 DFQATT and CDR2 SNEGSKA (reference sequence). This CDR3 spans 15 amino acids. With 3 bases clipped from V and 3 bases from J, the junction kept 7 bases outside the gene matches. CDR3 bases: TGCAGTGCTAGTGAGGGGACTAGCGGCCGCTACGAGCAGTACTTC. The encoded protein is CSASEGTSGRYEQYF.

In its sample, this clonotype was seen many times. This sequence joins TRBV6-1 and TRBJ2-5, with TRBD1 matching 9 bases. The CDR3 runs to 19 residues. After removal of 7 bases from V and 4 bases from J, the junction contained 22 bases not matched to a gene. Germline-derived CDR1 and CDR2 are MNHNS and SASEGT. CDR3 region: CASKVRPFFGTGSSETQYF. CDR3 sequence (DNA): TGTGCCAGCAAGGTCCGCCCCTTCTTTGGGACAGGGAGTTCAGAGACCCAGTACTTC.

This chain links TRBV6-1 with TRBJ1-5; 7 positions agree with TRBD1. This CDR3 has 14 amino acids. Germline lookup yields CDR1 MNHNS and CDR2 SASEGT. Germline trimming cut 5 bases from V and 2 bases from J; bases unmatched to any gene: 3. DNA for the CDR3: TGTGCCAGCAGTAACGACAGGGGCAATCAGCCCCAGCATTTT. Residues: CASSNDRGNQPQHF.

This clonotype was seen a few times. This sequence joins TRBV6-5 and TRBJ1-3; no reliable D call. Looked up from germline, CDR1 is MNHEY and CDR2 is SVGAGI. CDR3 length equals 14 residues. Deletions cut 2 bases from V and 1 base from J, with 6 bases between. The CDR3: CASSYDLSGNTIYF. Here the CDR3 DNA reads TGTGCCAGCAGTTACGATCTGTCTGGAAACACCATATATTTT.

This clonotype was counted at least ten times. The V and J genes are TRBV30 and TRBJ1-2; tentatively, D is TRBD1 (6 bases). The V and J ends lost 1 base and 7 bases respectively, with 16 bases between them. Germline V gene lookup returns CDR1 GTSNPN and CDR2 SVGIG (reference sequence). This CDR3 has 14 amino acids. This CDR3 is CAWSALWGAGGYTF. CDR3 bases: TGTGCCTGGAGTGCACTATGGGGGGCGGGTGGCTACACCTTC. Full variable domain (outside the CDR3, taken from reference TRBV30 and TRBJ1-2): SQTIHQWPATLVQPVGSPLSLECTVEGTSNPNLYWYRQAAGRGLQLLFYSVGIGQISSEVPQNLSASRPQDRQFILSSKKLLLSDSGFYLCAWSALWGAGGYTFGSGTRLTVV.

This clonotype was found many times. The V gene is TRBV6-1, the J gene TRBJ1-1; 7 nucleotides agree with TRBD1. Germline lookup yields CDR1 MNHNS and CDR2 SASEGT. This CDR3 region has 14 residues. V lost 5 bases to trimming and J lost 4 bases; unmatched junction nucleotides: 7. The CDR3, as DNA: TGTGCCAGCAGTCCACAGGGGTGGAGCACTGAAGCTTTCTTT. As protein: CASSPQGWSTEAFF.

This clonotype was counted ten times or more. This chain connects TRBV12-3 or TRBV12-4 to TRBJ2-5; 8 bases are shared with TRBD2. The CDR3 consists of 14 residues. V dropped 8 bases and J dropped 5; count of bases not matched to a gene: 10. The CDR3 spells CASSASGSRETQYF. CDR3 DNA: TGTGCCAGCTCGGCCAGCGGGAGTCGGGAGACCCAGTACTTC.

The sample holds many counts of this clonotype. The chain employs TRBV28 and TRBJ2-7; D is ambiguous. This CDR3 comprises 14 residues. The germline V gene has CDR1 MDHEN and CDR2 SYDVKM. The ends were cut back, 6 bases at V and 0 bases at J, with 12 bases in the middle. For the CDR3, the DNA is TGTGCCAGCAGCCCCCCCGGCCTCTCCTACGAGCAGTACTTC. Encoded protein: CASSPPGLSYEQYF.

This clonotype was picked up a small number of times. The chain combines TRBV12-3 or TRBV12-4 with TRBJ2-7, with a possible D match to TRBD1 (5 bases). The CDR3 sequence is 14 residues long. The V end was cut by 6 bases, the J end by 3 bases, with 15 bases between. DNA of the CDR3: TGTGCCAGCAGCTTTGACAGTACCAACTACGAGCAGTACTTC. Its protein product is CASSFDSTNYEQYF.

This clonotype was seen ten or more times. The genes are TRBV7-2 and TRBJ2-1; perhaps TRBD2 as D (5 bases). This CDR3 comprises 15 residues. Trimming stripped 5 bases from V and 4 bases from J, with 15 bases between. Germline V gene lookup returns CDR1 SGHTA and CDR2 FQGNSA. CDR3 coding DNA: TGTGCCAGCAGCCCGCGGACTCCCCCATACAATGAGCAGTTCTTC. Its translation is CASSPRTPPYNEQFF.

The V gene is TRBV7-2, the J gene TRBJ1-5, with no clear D. Germline V gives CDR1 SGHTA, CDR2 FQGNSA. Trimming took 5 bases from V and 5 from J, leaving 19 bases between them. This CDR3 contains 16 residues. The DNA of the CDR3 is TGTGCCAGCAGCCAAGAACGGCAGCCTGGGGATCAGCCCCAGCATTTT. Translated: CASSQERQPGDQPQHF. Full variable domain (outside the CDR3, taken from reference TRBV7-2 and TRBJ1-5): GAGVSQSPSNKVTEKGKDVELRCDPISGHTALYWYRQSLGQGLEFLIYFQGNSAPDKSGLPSDRFSAERTGGSVSTLTIQRTQQEDSAVYLCASSQERQPGDQPQHFGDGTRLSIL.

V and J are TRBV4-1 and TRBJ2-7; the match to TRBD1 covers 10 bases. V lost 4 bases, J lost 1 base, and 4 bases stayed unmatched. The CDR3 runs to 15 residues. The germline CDR1 and CDR2 sequences are MGHRA and YSYEKL. The DNA of the CDR3 is TGCGCCAGCAGCCGCTTGGGACAGGGGTCCTACGAGCAGTACTTC. Translating it yields CASSRLGQGSYEQYF.

This chain connects TRBV19 to TRBJ1-1; 9 positions match TRBD1. Germline lookup yields CDR1 LNHDA and CDR2 SQIVND (reference sequence). The CDR3 runs to 15 residues. V lost 6 bases, J lost 1 base, and 6 bases stayed unmatched. The CDR3 loop is CASRHPGQGNTEAFF. CDR3 sequence (DNA): TGTGCCAGTAGACACCCGGGACAGGGGAACACTGAAGCTTTCTTT.

There are many counts of this clonotype. The V gene is TRBV7-3, the J gene TRBJ2-4; TRBD1 matches at 9 bases. Per germline, CDR1 SGHTA and CDR2 FQGTGA. The CDR3 is 13 amino acids. Trimming took 4 bases from V and 9 from J; bases not matched to a gene: 4. The CDR3 sequence: CASSSGQGGIQYF. The CDR3 region has the DNA TGTGCCAGCAGCTCGGGACAGGGTGGCATTCAGTACTTC.